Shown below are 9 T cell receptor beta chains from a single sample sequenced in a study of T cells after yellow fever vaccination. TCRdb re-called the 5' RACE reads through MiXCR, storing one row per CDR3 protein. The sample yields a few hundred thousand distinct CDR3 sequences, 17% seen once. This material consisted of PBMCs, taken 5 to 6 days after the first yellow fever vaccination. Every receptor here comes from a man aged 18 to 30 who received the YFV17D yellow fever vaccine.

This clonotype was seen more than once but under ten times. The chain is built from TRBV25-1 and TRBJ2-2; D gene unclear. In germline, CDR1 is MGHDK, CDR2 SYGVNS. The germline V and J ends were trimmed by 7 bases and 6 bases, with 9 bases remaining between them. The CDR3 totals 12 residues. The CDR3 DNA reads TGTGCCAGCACTCACTACCCCGGGGAGCTGTTTTTT. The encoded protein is CASTHYPGELFF.

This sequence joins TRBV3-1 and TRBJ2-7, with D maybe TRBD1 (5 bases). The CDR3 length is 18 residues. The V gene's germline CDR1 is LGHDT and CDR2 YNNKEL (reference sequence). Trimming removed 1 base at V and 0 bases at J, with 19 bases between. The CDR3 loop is CASSQGSWAGRLSYEQYF. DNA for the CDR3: TGTGCCAGCAGCCAAGGTAGTTGGGCAGGGCGGCTCTCCTACGAGCAGTACTTC.

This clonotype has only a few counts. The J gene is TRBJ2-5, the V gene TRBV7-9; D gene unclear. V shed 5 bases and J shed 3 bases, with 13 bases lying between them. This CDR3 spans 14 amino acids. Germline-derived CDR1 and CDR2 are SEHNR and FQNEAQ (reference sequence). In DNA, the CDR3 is TGTGCCAGCAGCCCCAGAGAGACCAAAGAGACCCAGTACTTC. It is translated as CASSPRETKETQYF.

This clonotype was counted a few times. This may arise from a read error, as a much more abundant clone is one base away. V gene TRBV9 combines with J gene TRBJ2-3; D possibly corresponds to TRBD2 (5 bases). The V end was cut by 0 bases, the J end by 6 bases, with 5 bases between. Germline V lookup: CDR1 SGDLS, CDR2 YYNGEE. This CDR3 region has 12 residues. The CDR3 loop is CASSVGEDTQYF. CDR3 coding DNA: TGTGCCAGCAGCGTAGGGGAGGATACGCAGTATTTT.

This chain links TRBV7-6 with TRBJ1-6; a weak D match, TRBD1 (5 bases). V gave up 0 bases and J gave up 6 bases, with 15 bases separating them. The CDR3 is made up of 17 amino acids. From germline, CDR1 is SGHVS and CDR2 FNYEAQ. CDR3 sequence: CASSLAPFRDANSPLHF. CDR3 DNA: TGTGCCAGCAGCTTAGCGCCCTTCCGGGACGCTAATTCACCCCTCCACTTT.

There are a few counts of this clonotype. CDR3 nucleotide sequence: TGTGCCAGCAGCGCATACGACCAGGGGAGGAATGAAGCTTTCTTT. This encodes CASSAYDQGRNEAFF. The J gene is TRBJ1-1, the V gene TRBV5-5; possible D gene TRBD1, 6 bases. The CDR3 loop spans 15 amino acids. V was clipped by 4 bases and J by 7 bases, with 20 bases between them. Germline values: CDR1 SGHKS, CDR2 YYEKEE (reference sequence).

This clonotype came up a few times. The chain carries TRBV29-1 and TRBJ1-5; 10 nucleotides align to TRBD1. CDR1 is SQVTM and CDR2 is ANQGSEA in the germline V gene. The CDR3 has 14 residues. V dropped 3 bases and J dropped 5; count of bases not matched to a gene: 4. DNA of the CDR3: TGCAGCGTTGAGTCTGGGACAGGGGATCAGCCCCAGCATTTT. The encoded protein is CSVESGTGDQPQHF.

DNA for the CDR3: TGTGCCAGCAGTTCCCTTCAGCTTAGCGGGGGAAGTAACATTCAGTACTTC. Protein: CASSSLQLSGGSNIQYF. The chain is built from TRBV27 and TRBJ2-4, with 9 positions matching TRBD2. Germline V gene lookup returns CDR1 MNHEY and CDR2 SMNVEV (reference sequence). This CDR3 region has 17 residues. The ends lost 4 bases at V and 7 bases at J; junction bases unmatched: 14.

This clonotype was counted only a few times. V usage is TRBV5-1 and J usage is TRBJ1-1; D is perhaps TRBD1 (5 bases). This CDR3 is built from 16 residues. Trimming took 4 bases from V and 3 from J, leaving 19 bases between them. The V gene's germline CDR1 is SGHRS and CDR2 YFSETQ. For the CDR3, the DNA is TGCGCCAGCAGCCCCGACAGAAACGGGCCACACACTGAAGCTTTCTTT. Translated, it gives CASSPDRNGPHTEAFF.